The 22 T cell receptor beta chains listed next were all sequenced from one sample in a study of shared clonotypes between healthy human individuals. Naivety among CD8 cells was defined by CD45RO negativity and positive CCR7 selection, thereby excluding terminally differentiated effector memory CD45RA+ cells. Sequencing used immunoSEQ multiplex PCR; TCRdb keeps in-frame clones, though not all of them. The table lists hundreds of thousands of clones, roughly 95% of them singletons. What was sequenced was naive CD8+ T cells sorted from blood. The receptors derive from a woman younger than 45 in good health.

A single count supports this clone. V usage is TRBV9 and J usage is TRBJ2-7; 11 bases map to TRBD2. Trimming at V came to 3 bases and at J to 0 bases, leaving 5 bases not matched to a gene. Germline V lookup: CDR1 SGDLS, CDR2 YYNGEE. The CDR3 spans 16 residues. The CDR3 is CASSGLAGGPSYEQYF. CDR3 in DNA: TGTGCCAGCAGCGGGTTAGCGGGAGGGCCCTCCTACGAGCAGTACTTC.

The chain links TRBV4-2 to TRBJ2-1, with 7 bases identical to TRBD1. The CDR3 has 13 residues. The V gene's germline CDR1 is LGHNA and CDR2 YNFKEQ. Trimming cost V 6 bases and J 9 bases; bases outside gene matches: 8. As DNA, the CDR3 is TGTGCCAGCAGTTTGCGAGGGGACAGTGAGCAGTTCTTC. Its translation: CASSLRGDSEQFF.

The J gene is TRBJ2-1, the V gene TRBV28; D is possibly TRBD2 (7 bases). The CDR3 length is 15 residues. The germline CDR1 and CDR2 sequences are MDHEN and SYDVKM. The ends were cut back, 3 bases at V and 5 bases at J, with 14 bases in the middle. The CDR3 nucleotides are TGTGCCAGCAGTTTTGGAGCGGGGACAAACAATGAGCAGTTCTTC. Translated: CASSFGAGTNNEQFF.

With regard to this clone: Distinct nucleotide sequences in the sample also encode this CDR3. The chain combines TRBV27 with TRBJ1-1, with D possibly TRBD1 on 6 matching bases. The CDR3 loop spans 14 amino acids. Germline V gene data show CDR1 as MNHEY and CDR2 as SMNVEV (reference sequence). The V and J ends lost 3 bases and 5 bases respectively, with 13 bases between them. CDR3 sequence (DNA): TGTGCCAGCAGTTTCGGTGGAGGGGGAACTGAAGCTTTCTTT. This translates into CASSFGGGGTEAFF.

The chain links TRBV4-2 to TRBJ2-1; 10 bases map to TRBD2. Germline values: CDR1 LGHNA, CDR2 YNFKEQ. The CDR3 loop spans 17 amino acids. V gave up 0 bases and J gave up 7 bases; unmatched junction bases: 9. For the CDR3, the DNA is TGTGCCAGCAGCCAAGATCTAACTAGCGGGACGCGGAATGAGCAGTTCTTC. This codes for CASSQDLTSGTRNEQFF.

V and J are TRBV13 and TRBJ2-7; no clear D. The V and J ends lost 1 base and 0 bases respectively, with 10 bases between them. Germline loops: CDR1 PRHDT, CDR2 FYEKMQ (reference sequence). This CDR3 is built from 15 residues. The DNA of the CDR3 is TGTGCCAGCAGCTTAGACTTGGCGAGCTCCTACGAGCAGTACTTC. Translated, it gives CASSLDLASSYEQYF.

This rearrangement joins TRBV7-9 to TRBJ2-5; 7 nucleotides line up with TRBD2. The CDR3 loop spans 13 amino acids. Looked up from germline, CDR1 is SEHNR and CDR2 is FQNEAQ (reference sequence). V shed 2 bases, J shed 5 bases, and the junction held 2 bases outside the gene matches. CDR3 DNA: TGTGCCAGCAGCTTACCCGGGGGGGAGACCCAGTACTTC. It specifies CASSLPGGETQYF.

The chain employs TRBV29-1 and TRBJ1-1, with 9 bases that match TRBD1. In germline, CDR1 is SQVTM, CDR2 ANQGSEA. The CDR3 has 15 residues. After removal of 1 base from V and 4 bases from J, the junction contained 7 bases not matched to a gene. In DNA form, the CDR3 reads TGCAGCGTTGAAGGCGTATTGACAGGGGGCACTGAAGCTTTCTTT. It yields the protein CSVEGVLTGGTEAFF.

The V gene is TRBV5-4, the J gene TRBJ2-5, with 9 nucleotides matching TRBD1. The germline gives CDR1 SGHNT, CDR2 YYREEE (reference sequence). J was trimmed by 3 bases and V by 0 bases; bases with no gene match: 3. The CDR3 is 15 residues long. The CDR3 spells CASSLVGTGKETQYF. Written as DNA, the CDR3 is TGTGCCAGCAGCTTGGTTGGGACAGGGAAAGAGACCCAGTACTTC.

This chain links TRBV21-1 with TRBJ2-5; TRBD2, the table's D call, was not compared with the DNA. TRBV21-1 counts as a pseudogene. The CDR3 is 17 residues long. As DNA, the CDR3 is TGTGCCAGCAGCAAAGAGTGGGCGGGAGGGCCGCAGGAGACCCAGTACTTC. Translating gives CASSKEWAGGPQETQYF.

This clone turned up a few times. This chain joins TRBV9 and TRBJ1-5, with D possibly matching TRBD1 (5 bases). The V gene's germline CDR1 is SGDLS and CDR2 YYNGEE. Between the trimmed V and J ends, which lost 3 bases and 3 bases, there was a span of 13 bases. The CDR3 loop spans 15 amino acids. The CDR3, as DNA: TGTGCCAGCAGCGCACAAGGACAAGCCAATCAGCCCCAGCATTTT. Encoded protein: CASSAQGQANQPQHF.

This chain links TRBV30 with TRBJ2-1; TRBD2 aligns across 8 bases. Trimming cost V 1 base and J 6 bases; bases outside gene matches: 5. There are 14 residues in the CDR3. Germline lookup yields CDR1 GTSNPN and CDR2 SVGIG (reference sequence). CDR3 in DNA: TGTGCCTGGAGTGCCGGGGGGGGTGGCAATGAGCAGTTCTTC. It is translated as CAWSAGGGGNEQFF.

The chain employs TRBV9 and TRBJ1-5, with D possibly matching TRBD1 (5 bases). From germline, CDR1 is SGDLS and CDR2 YYNGEE. V was cut by 0 bases and J by 3 bases, with 10 bases left in between. This CDR3 comprises 15 residues. In DNA form, the CDR3 reads TGTGCCAGCAGCGTAGGACCAGGGATCAATCAGCCCCAGCATTTT. Encoded protein: CASSVGPGINQPQHF.

The V call is TRBV19, the J call TRBJ1-5, with D perhaps matching TRBD1 (6 bases). The germline V gene encodes CDR1 LNHDA and CDR2 SQIVND (reference sequence). The CDR3 extends over 15 amino acids. Trimming stripped 9 bases from V and 7 bases from J, with 22 bases between. CDR3: CASDLQGPLGQPQHF. The CDR3 bases are TGTGCCAGCGATCTACAGGGACCCCTAGGACAGCCCCAGCATTTT.

CDR3 in DNA: TGTGCCAGCAGCCACCCGGGACCTTCCTACAATGAGCAGTTCTTC. Translation: CASSHPGPSYNEQFF. This rearrangement joins TRBV7-9 to TRBJ2-1, with D perhaps given as TRBD1 or TRBD2 (5 bases each). Germline loops: CDR1 SEHNR, CDR2 FQNEAQ (reference sequence). With 5 bases removed from V and 1 base from J, the gap between germline ends came to 12 bases. The CDR3 covers 15 residues.

V is TRBV28 and J is TRBJ1-1; 7 nucleotides line up with TRBD1. The CDR3 has 14 residues. The J segment lost 4 bases and the V segment lost 3 bases, leaving 5 bases of the junction unmatched. Germline CDR1 reads MDHEN; CDR2 reads SYDVKM. CDR3 residues: CASSFRAGGTEAFF. In DNA form, the CDR3 reads TGTGCCAGCAGTTTTCGGGCAGGGGGCACTGAAGCTTTCTTT.

V gene TRBV30 combines with J gene TRBJ2-7, with 9 bases matching TRBD2. The CDR3 is 14 residues long. Trimming at V came to 2 bases and at J to 5 bases, leaving 7 bases not matched to a gene. Germline lookup yields CDR1 GTSNPN and CDR2 SVGIG (reference sequence). Here the CDR3 DNA reads TGTGCCTGGAGTAGTAGCGGGAGTTTTCACGAGCAGTACTTC. This encodes CAWSSSGSFHEQYF.

This rearrangement joins TRBV9 to TRBJ2-1, with TRBD2 as a possible D gene (6 bases). Per the germline V gene, CDR1 is SGDLS and CDR2 is YYNGEE. The CDR3 sequence is 13 residues long. Trimming stripped 3 bases from V and 8 bases from J, with 12 bases between. The CDR3 region is CASSALTRDEQFF. The CDR3 coding sequence is TGTGCCAGCAGCGCCTTGACTAGGGATGAGCAGTTCTTC.

V and J are TRBV27 and TRBJ2-3, with TRBD1 matching 11 bases. This CDR3 has 16 residues. Per germline, CDR1 MNHEY and CDR2 SMNVEV (reference sequence). Trimming at V came to 6 bases and at J to 4 bases, leaving 9 bases not matched to a gene. The CDR3 region has the DNA TGTGCCAGCAGCCCTTACGGACAGGGGGCCTCAGATACGCAGTATTTT. It translates to CASSPYGQGASDTQYF.

The CDR3 DNA reads TGTGCCAGCAGTGAAGGGCAGGCCACCTACGAGCAGTACTTC. Translated, it gives CASSEGQATYEQYF. J is TRBJ2-7 and V is TRBV2; D ambiguous. V was pared by 1 base and J by 2 bases, with 9 bases between. Germline values: CDR1 SNHLY, CDR2 FYNNEI. The CDR3 contains 14 residues.

The chain links TRBV27 to TRBJ2-7; maybe TRBD1 (8 bases). Germline CDR1 is MNHEY and CDR2 is SMNVEV (reference sequence). V was shortened by 5 bases and J by 11 bases, with 25 bases between the two germline ends. This CDR3 comprises 15 residues. DNA for the CDR3: TGTGCCAGCAGTCCCGGCGGGGGACAGGCTGGGGGGAAGTACTTC. This translates into CASSPGGGQAGGKYF.

DNA for the CDR3: TGTGCCAGCAGCTTAAGTCCGGGAGGTGGCTACGAGCAGTACTTC. Translation gives CASSLSPGGGYEQYF. The V gene is TRBV11-2, the J gene TRBJ2-7; TRBD2 matches 7 bases. Germline V CDR1 and CDR2: SGHAT, FQNNGV. The CDR3 is made up of 15 amino acids. Trimming cost V 2 bases and J 3 bases; bases outside gene matches: 7. Variable domain in full (rest from reference TRBV11-2 and TRBJ2-7): EAGVAQSPRYKIIEKRQSVAFWCNPISGHATLYWYQQILGQGPKLLIQFQNNGVVDDSQLPKDRFSAERLKGVDSTLKIQPAKLEDSAVYLCASSLSPGGGYEQYFGPGTRLTVT.